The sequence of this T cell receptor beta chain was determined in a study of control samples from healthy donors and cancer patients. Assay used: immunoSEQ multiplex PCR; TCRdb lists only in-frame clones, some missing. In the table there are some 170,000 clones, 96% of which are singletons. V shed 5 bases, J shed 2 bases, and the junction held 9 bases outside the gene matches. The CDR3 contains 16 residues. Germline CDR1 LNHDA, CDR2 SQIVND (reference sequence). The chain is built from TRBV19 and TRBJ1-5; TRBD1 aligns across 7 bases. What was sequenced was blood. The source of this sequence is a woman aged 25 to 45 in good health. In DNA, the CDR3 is TGTGCCAGTAGTTCGTTACAGGGGAGAGGCAATCAGCCCCAGCATTTT. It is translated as CASSSLQGRGNQPQHF.